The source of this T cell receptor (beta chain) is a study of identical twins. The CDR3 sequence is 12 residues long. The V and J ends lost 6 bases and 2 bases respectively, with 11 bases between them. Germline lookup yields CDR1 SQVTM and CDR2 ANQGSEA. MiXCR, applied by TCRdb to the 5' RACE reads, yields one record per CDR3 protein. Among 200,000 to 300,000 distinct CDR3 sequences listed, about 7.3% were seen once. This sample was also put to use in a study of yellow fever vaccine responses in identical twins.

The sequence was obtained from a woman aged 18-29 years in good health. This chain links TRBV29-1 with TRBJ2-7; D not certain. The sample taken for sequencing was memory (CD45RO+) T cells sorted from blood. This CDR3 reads CSVATPPYEQYF. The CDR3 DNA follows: TGCAGCGTCGCCACACCTCCCTACGAGCAGTACTTC.